The 27 T cell receptor beta chains presented below share a single source sample, sequenced in a study of sequential checkpoint blockade in melanoma. Treatment reported: randomized to nivolumab then ipilimumab (arm A) or the reverse (arm B). This table comes from immunoSEQ multiplex PCR, and its TCRdb copy is limited to in-frame clones, with some not included. The table includes 35,000 to 40,000 clones, 80% to 90% detected once. Sequenced material: CD8+ T cells sorted from blood (inferred from file names), taken from a patient given nivolumab and ipilimumab in sequence. These receptors all stem from a human donor with melanoma.

The CDR3 region has the DNA TGTGCCACGAAAGATGGACTAGCGGTCTACGAGCAGTACTTC. This sequence encodes CATKDGLAVYEQYF. The gene calls are TRBV27 and TRBJ2-5, with 10 bases fitting TRBD2. The tail of the sequence fits TRBJ2-7 better, so the J call may be wrong. Germline V gene lookup returns CDR1 MNHEY and CDR2 SMNVEV (reference sequence). This CDR3 is 14 amino acids long.

J is TRBJ2-3 and V is TRBV19; TRBD2 aligns across 11 bases. The V segment lost 0 bases and the J segment 0 bases; nucleotides outside the gene matches: 5. From germline, CDR1 is LNHDA and CDR2 SQIVND (reference sequence). This CDR3 contains 18 residues. The CDR3, as DNA: TGTGCCAGTAGTATAGACGGACTAGCGGGTTCTAGCACAGATACGCAGTATTTT. Its translation is CASSIDGLAGSSTDTQYF.

The CDR3 sequence: CASSLSRATEQYF. The CDR3 DNA sequence: TGTGCCAGCAGTTTATCGAGAGCGACCGAGCAGTACTTC. This chain joins TRBV27 and TRBJ2-7; D unresolved. Germline loops: CDR1 MNHEY, CDR2 SMNVEV (reference sequence). This CDR3 comprises 13 residues. V lost 0 bases and J 6 bases, leaving 9 bases between the germline ends.

This clone was detected only a few times. The gene calls are TRBV29-1 and TRBJ2-1, with TRBD2 identical over 7 bases. J gave up 8 bases and V 4 bases, and 5 bases lay outside the gene matches. The CDR3 has 12 residues. Germline CDR1 SQVTM, CDR2 ANQGSEA. The CDR3 nucleotides read TGCAGCGTTGTGCTGCTAGCGGATGAGCAGTTCTTC. Translated, it gives CSVVLLADEQFF.

The CDR3 loop reads CASSEASGSSYEQYV. CDR3 nucleotide sequence: TGTGCCAGCAGTGAAGCAAGCGGGAGTTCCTACGAGCAGTACGTC. The chain couples TRBV6-1 to TRBJ2-7; 8 nucleotides match TRBD2. Germline CDR1 reads MNHNS; CDR2 reads SASEGT. V lost 0 bases, J lost 1 base, and 2 bases stayed unmatched. The CDR3 loop spans 15 amino acids.

The chain combines TRBV7-6 with TRBJ2-7, with TRBD2 identical over 10 bases. The V gene's germline CDR1 is SGHVS and CDR2 FNYEAQ. The CDR3 length is 19 residues. V was pared by 4 bases and J by 1 base, with 16 bases of the junction left unmatched. CDR3 nucleotides: TGTGCCAGCAGCTACAGGGCTCGCCTAGCGGGAGAGGAGTCCTACGAGCAGTACTTC. It yields the protein CASSYRARLAGEESYEQYF.

This clone was picked up a small number of times. The CDR3 coding sequence is TGTGCCAGCAGCCCCGGGACTAGCACAGATACGCAGTATTTT. Translation: CASSPGTSTDTQYF. The chain employs TRBV7-9 and TRBJ2-3, with D tentatively TRBD2 (6 bases). This CDR3 is built from 14 residues. CDR1 and CDR2 from the germline V gene are SEHNR and FQNEAQ (reference sequence). The V end was cut by 5 bases, the J end by 0 bases, with 9 bases between.

This chain joins TRBV13 and TRBJ1-3; D is undetermined. V was clipped by 9 bases and J by 0 bases, with 9 bases between them. The germline V gene encodes CDR1 PRHDT and CDR2 FYEKMQ (reference sequence). The CDR3 is made up of 13 amino acids. CDR3: CARWRDSGNTIYF. The CDR3, as DNA: TGTGCCAGGTGGCGGGACTCTGGAAACACCATATATTTT.

This clone was observed a few times. The gene calls are TRBV15 and TRBJ2-1; 7 bases line up with TRBD2. The germline gives CDR1 LNHNV, CDR2 YYDKDF (reference sequence). J gave up 0 bases and V 2 bases, and 1 base lay outside the gene matches. This CDR3 region has 15 residues. The CDR3 sequence is CATSRLAGSYNEQFF. Written as DNA, the CDR3 is TGTGCCACCAGCAGATTAGCGGGCTCCTACAATGAGCAGTTCTTC.

The genes are TRBV7-6 and TRBJ2-7, with TRBD2 matching 12 bases. Germline CDR1 reads SGHVS; CDR2 reads FNYEAQ. This CDR3 has 16 amino acids. Trimming at V came to 1 base and at J to 4 bases, leaving 5 bases not matched to a gene. CDR3 loop: CASSLGLAGGPYEQYV. The CDR3 DNA reads as TGTGCCAGCAGCTTAGGTCTAGCGGGAGGGCCATACGAGCAGTACGTC.

V gene TRBV9 combines with J gene TRBJ2-1, with TRBD2 identical over 9 bases. The J segment lost 9 bases and the V segment lost 0 bases, leaving 7 bases of the junction unmatched. Germline assignment: CDR1 SGDLS and CDR2 YYNGEE. The length of the CDR3 is 15 residues. In DNA, the CDR3 is TGTGCCAGCAGCGTAGGGGGCGGGAGGGCCACTGAGCAGTTCTTC. It translates to CASSVGGGRATEQFF.

The V and J genes are TRBV11-2 and TRBJ2-2, with D possibly being TRBD2 (5 bases). Germline loops: CDR1 SGHAT, CDR2 FQNNGV. Trimming took 5 bases from V and 0 from J, leaving 13 bases between them. The CDR3 contains 16 residues. In DNA, the CDR3 is TGTGCCAGCAGCCACCTGGGAGCCGCGAACACCGGGGAGCTGTTTTTT. Translating it yields CASSHLGAANTGELFF.

The V and J genes are TRBV4-1 and TRBJ2-7; weak D call: TRBD2 (5 bases). The CDR3 totals 15 residues. The V end was cut by 1 base, the J end by 2 bases, with 12 bases between. Germline-derived CDR1 and CDR2 are MGHRA and YSYEKL. The CDR3 nucleotides read TGCGCCAGCAGCCAAGTGTTTGGCGGGCCCTACGAGCAGTACTTC. As protein: CASSQVFGGPYEQYF.

The rearrangement joins TRBV11-2 to TRBJ1-5; 9 nucleotides agree with TRBD1. The CDR3 contains 18 residues. CDR1 SGHAT and CDR2 FQNNGV come from the germline V gene. V lost 2 bases, J lost 1 base, and 9 bases stayed unmatched. The CDR3 here is CASSLSPTGGVSNQPQHF. The CDR3 bases are TGTGCCAGCAGCTTATCCCCGACAGGGGGGGTAAGCAATCAGCCCCAGCATTTT. Full variable domain (remainder filled in from reference TRBV11-2 and TRBJ1-5): EAGVAQSPRYKIIEKRQSVAFWCNPISGHATLYWYQQILGQGPKLLIQFQNNGVVDDSQLPKDRFSAERLKGVDSTLKIQPAKLEDSAVYLCASSLSPTGGVSNQPQHFGDGTRLSIL.

The chain combines TRBV9 with TRBJ1-2; a possible D gene is TRBD1 (5 bases). Trimming took off 1 base at V and 6 bases at J, with 16 bases between the two ends. CDR3 size: 15 residues. Germline V lookup: CDR1 SGDLS, CDR2 YYNGEE. The CDR3 region has the DNA TGTGCCAGCAGCGTATTCGCCCTTGGGGGGGATGGCTACACCTTC. This gives the protein CASSVFALGGDGYTF.

This chain joins TRBV6-6 and TRBJ2-1; 9 bases line up with TRBD1. Germline V gene sequence: CDR1 MNHNY, CDR2 SVGAGI (reference sequence). The CDR3 consists of 14 residues. Trimming took 4 bases from V and 7 from J; bases not matched to a gene: 5. DNA of the CDR3: TGTGCCAGCAGTTCGCCGGGGACAGGGAATGAGCAGTTCTTC. Its protein product is CASSSPGTGNEQFF.

The J gene is TRBJ1-1, the V gene TRBV27, with 11 bases fitting TRBD1. The length of the CDR3 is 13 residues. The V and J ends lost 5 bases and 11 bases, in that order; junction bases with no gene match: 7. CDR1 MNHEY and CDR2 SMNVEV come from the germline V gene (reference sequence). The CDR3 coding sequence is TGTGCCAGCAGTCCCACGGGACAGGGGGACGCTTTCTTT. Translation: CASSPTGQGDAFF.

The chain is built from TRBV25-1 and TRBJ1-2; 7 bases are a match to TRBD1. Germline CDR1 reads MGHDK; CDR2 reads SYGVNS. J was trimmed by 8 bases and V by 2 bases; bases with no gene match: 5. The CDR3 is 13 residues long. The CDR3 nucleotides are TGTGCCAGCAGTGAAAGACAGGGAGGCGGCTACACCTTC. It specifies CASSERQGGGYTF.

This clone turned up a few times. The chain links TRBV7-9 to TRBJ1-4; D ambiguous. The CDR3 sequence is 14 residues long. CDR1 and CDR2 (germline): SEHNR, FQNEAQ (reference sequence). V was shortened by 5 bases and J by 7 bases, with 14 bases between the two germline ends. The CDR3 DNA reads as TGTGCCAGCAGCCACCCGGCGGTTTCTGAAAAACTGTTTTTT. Protein product: CASSHPAVSEKLFF.

The CDR3 bases are TGCAGCGTTGCGTACACGAACACCGGGGAGCTGTTTTTT. Residues: CSVAYTNTGELFF. V usage is TRBV29-1 and J usage is TRBJ2-2; D is uncertain. The CDR3 has 13 amino acids. Per the germline V gene, CDR1 is SQVTM and CDR2 is ANQGSEA. The V end was cut by 4 bases, the J end by 0 bases, with 6 bases between.

The chain recombines TRBV4-1 with TRBJ2-7, with D perhaps TRBD2 (6 bases). V shed 0 bases and J shed 3 bases, with 15 bases lying between them. Germline CDR1 is MGHRA and CDR2 is YSYEKL. CDR3 length: 16 amino acids. The CDR3 DNA is TGCGCCAGCAGCCAAGATCTCCACGGGGGAAGCTACGAGCAGTACTTC. It translates to CASSQDLHGGSYEQYF.

The genes are TRBV28 and TRBJ2-1, with D possibly TRBD2 on 5 matching bases. From germline, CDR1 is MDHEN and CDR2 SYDVKM. Trimming pared 2 bases from V and 7 bases from J, leaving 12 bases between. The length of the CDR3 is 14 residues. The CDR3 bases are TGTGCCAGCAGTTTAATGGGAGCAATAAATGAGCAGTTCTTC. Amino acid sequence: CASSLMGAINEQFF.

In its sample, this clone was seen once. V gene TRBV7-9 combines with J gene TRBJ2-5; D is possibly TRBD1 (5 bases). The CDR3 loop spans 14 amino acids. From germline, CDR1 is SEHNR and CDR2 FQNEAQ (reference sequence). V gave up 1 base and J gave up 4 bases, with 10 bases separating them. CDR3 in amino acids: CASSLEGQGETQYF. CDR3 nucleotide sequence: TGTGCCAGCAGCTTAGAAGGGCAGGGAGAGACCCAGTACTTC. The full variable domain, rest sourced from reference TRBV7-9 and TRBJ2-5, is DTGVSQNPRHKITKRGQNVTFRCDPISEHNRLYWYRQTLGQGPEFLTYFQNEAQLEKSRLLSDRFSAERPKGSFSTLEIQRTEQGDSAMYLCASSLEGQGETQYFGPGTRLLVL.

The V gene is TRBV5-1, the J gene TRBJ1-1; 7 bases map to TRBD1. Germline V gene lookup returns CDR1 SGHRS and CDR2 YFSETQ. This CDR3 region has 16 residues. Trimming took 4 bases from V and 2 from J; bases not matched to a gene: 11. The DNA for the CDR3 is TGCGCCAGCAGCCCAAGTAGGGCAGGGGGTAACACTGAAGCTTTCTTT. This translates into CASSPSRAGGNTEAFF.

The rearrangement links TRBV6-5 to TRBJ2-7, with D perhaps TRBD2 (5 bases). The CDR3 is 13 residues long. Germline-derived CDR1 and CDR2 are MNHEY and SVGAGI. V lost 5 bases, J lost 4 bases, and 12 bases lay in between. The CDR3 region has the DNA TGTGCCAGCAGTACTAGGACGATTTACGAGCAGTACGTC. This sequence encodes CASSTRTIYEQYV.

This sequence joins TRBV7-8 and TRBJ1-5, with D perhaps matching TRBD1 (6 bases). The germline gives CDR1 SGHVS, CDR2 FQNEAQ. V lost 5 bases and J lost 7, with 24 bases in between. This CDR3 is 17 amino acids long. The CDR3 sequence: CASSNWQGPSLGQPQHF. CDR3 bases: TGTGCCAGCAGCAACTGGCAGGGGCCGAGCCTAGGGCAGCCCCAGCATTTT.

The genes are TRBV6-4 and TRBJ2-3; 10 bases are a match to TRBD1. CDR1 and CDR2 from the germline V gene are MRHNA and SNTAGT. The CDR3 sequence is 16 residues long. V shed 5 bases, J shed 4 bases, and the junction held 9 bases outside the gene matches. The CDR3 sequence: CASSPSGQGDPDTQYF. The DNA of the CDR3 is TGTGCCAGCAGTCCTAGCGGACAGGGGGACCCAGATACGCAGTATTTT.